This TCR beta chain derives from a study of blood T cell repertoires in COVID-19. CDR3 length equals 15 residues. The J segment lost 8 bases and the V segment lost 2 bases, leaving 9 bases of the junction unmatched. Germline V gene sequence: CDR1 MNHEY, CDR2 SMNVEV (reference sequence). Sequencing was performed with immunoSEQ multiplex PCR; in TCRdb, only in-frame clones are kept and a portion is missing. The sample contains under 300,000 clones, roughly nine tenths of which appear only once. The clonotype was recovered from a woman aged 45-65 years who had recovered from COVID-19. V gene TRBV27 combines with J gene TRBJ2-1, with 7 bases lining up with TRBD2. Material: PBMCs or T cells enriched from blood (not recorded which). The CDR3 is CASSLELAYKDEQFF. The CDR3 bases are TGTGCCAGCAGTTTAGAACTAGCGTATAAAGATGAGCAGTTCTTC.